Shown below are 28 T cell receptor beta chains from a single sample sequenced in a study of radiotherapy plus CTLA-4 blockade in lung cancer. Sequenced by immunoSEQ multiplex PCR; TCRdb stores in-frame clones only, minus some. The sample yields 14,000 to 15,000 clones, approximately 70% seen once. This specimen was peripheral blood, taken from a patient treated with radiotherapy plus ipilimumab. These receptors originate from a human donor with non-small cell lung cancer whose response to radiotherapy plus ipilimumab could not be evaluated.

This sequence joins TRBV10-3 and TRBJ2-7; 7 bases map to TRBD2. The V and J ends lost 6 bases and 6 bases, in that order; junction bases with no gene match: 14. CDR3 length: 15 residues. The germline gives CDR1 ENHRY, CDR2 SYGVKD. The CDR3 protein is CAISQRGGGLGEQYF. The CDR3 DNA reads TGTGCCATCAGCCAGCGGGGAGGAGGTTTGGGCGAGCAGTACTTC.

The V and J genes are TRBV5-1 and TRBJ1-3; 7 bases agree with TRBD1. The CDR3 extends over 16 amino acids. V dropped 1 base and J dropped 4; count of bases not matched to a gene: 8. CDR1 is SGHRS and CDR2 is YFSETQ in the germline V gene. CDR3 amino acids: CASSLTRGLGGNTIYF. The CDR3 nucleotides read TGCGCCAGCAGCTTGACAAGGGGGCTAGGAGGAAACACCATATATTTT.

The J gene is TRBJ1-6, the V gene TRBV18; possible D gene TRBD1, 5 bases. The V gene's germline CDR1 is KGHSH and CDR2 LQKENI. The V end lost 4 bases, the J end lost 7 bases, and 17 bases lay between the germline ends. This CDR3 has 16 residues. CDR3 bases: TGTGCCAGCTCACGTGAGGGACTCCGGAACAATTCACCCCTCCACTTT. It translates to CASSREGLRNNSPLHF.

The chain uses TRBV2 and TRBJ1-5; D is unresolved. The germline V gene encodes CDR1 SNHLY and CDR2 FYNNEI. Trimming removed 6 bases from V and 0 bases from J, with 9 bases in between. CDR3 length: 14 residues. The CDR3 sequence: CASRGGSSNQPQHF. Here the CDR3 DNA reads TGTGCCAGCAGAGGAGGGTCTAGCAATCAGCCCCAGCATTTT. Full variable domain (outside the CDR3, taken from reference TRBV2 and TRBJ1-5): EPEVTQTPSHQVTQMGQEVILRCVPISNHLYFYWYRQILGQKVEFLVSFYNNEISEKSEIFDDQFSVERPDGSNFTLKIRSTKLEDSAMYFCASRGGSSNQPQHFGDGTRLSIL.

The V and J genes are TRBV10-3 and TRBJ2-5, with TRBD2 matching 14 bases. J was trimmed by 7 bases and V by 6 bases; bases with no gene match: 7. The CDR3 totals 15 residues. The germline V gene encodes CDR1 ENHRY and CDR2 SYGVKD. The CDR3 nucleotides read TGTGCCATCAGCTTGGGACTAGCGGGGGTAGGGACCCAGTACTTC. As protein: CAISLGLAGVGTQYF.

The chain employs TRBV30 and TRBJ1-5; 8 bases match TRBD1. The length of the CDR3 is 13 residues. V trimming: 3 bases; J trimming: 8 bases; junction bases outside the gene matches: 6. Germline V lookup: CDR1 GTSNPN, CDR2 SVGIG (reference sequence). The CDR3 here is CAWSQGAREPQHF. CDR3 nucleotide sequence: TGTGCCTGGAGCCAGGGGGCTCGGGAGCCCCAGCATTTT.

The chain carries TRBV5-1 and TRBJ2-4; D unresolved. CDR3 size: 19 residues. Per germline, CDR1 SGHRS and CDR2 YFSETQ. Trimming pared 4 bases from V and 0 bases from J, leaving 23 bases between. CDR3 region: CASSNNATTVYLAKNIQYF. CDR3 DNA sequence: TGCGCCAGCAGCAACAACGCCACAACAGTCTACCTAGCCAAAAACATTCAGTACTTC.

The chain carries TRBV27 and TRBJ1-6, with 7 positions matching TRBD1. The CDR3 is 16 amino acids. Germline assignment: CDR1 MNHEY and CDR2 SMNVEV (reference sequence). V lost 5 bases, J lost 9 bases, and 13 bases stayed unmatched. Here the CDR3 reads CASSEPTGASSSPLHF. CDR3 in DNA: TGTGCCAGCAGTGAACCTACAGGGGCTTCTAGTTCACCCCTCCACTTT.

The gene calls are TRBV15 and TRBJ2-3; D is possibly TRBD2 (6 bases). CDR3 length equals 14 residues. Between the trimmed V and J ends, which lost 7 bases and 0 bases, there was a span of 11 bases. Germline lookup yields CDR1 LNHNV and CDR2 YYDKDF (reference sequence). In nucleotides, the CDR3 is TGTGCCACCATCAGCGGGTTCAGCACAGATACGCAGTATTTT. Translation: CATISGFSTDTQYF.

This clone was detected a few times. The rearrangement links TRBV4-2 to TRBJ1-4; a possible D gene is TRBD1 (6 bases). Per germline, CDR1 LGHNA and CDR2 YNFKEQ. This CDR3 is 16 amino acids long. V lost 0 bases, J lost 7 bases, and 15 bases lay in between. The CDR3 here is CASSQEGPWTAEKLFF. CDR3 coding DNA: TGTGCCAGCAGCCAAGAAGGGCCGTGGACAGCTGAAAAACTGTTTTTT.

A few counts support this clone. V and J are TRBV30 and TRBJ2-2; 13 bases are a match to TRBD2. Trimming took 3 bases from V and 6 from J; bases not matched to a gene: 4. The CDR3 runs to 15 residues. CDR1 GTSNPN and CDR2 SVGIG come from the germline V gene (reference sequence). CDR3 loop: CAWRRTSGGAGELFF. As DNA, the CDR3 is TGTGCCTGGAGACGTACTAGCGGGGGGGCCGGGGAGCTGTTTTTT.

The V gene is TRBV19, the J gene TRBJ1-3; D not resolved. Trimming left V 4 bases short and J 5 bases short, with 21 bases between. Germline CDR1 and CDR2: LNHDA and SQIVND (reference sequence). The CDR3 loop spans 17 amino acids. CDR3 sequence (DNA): TGTGCCAGTAGTACTACTTACGACATAGCGGGTAGAAACACCATATATTTT. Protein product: CASSTTYDIAGRNTIYF. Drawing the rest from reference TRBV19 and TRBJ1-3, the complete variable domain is DGGITQSPKYLFRKEGQNVTLSCEQNLNHDAMYWYRQDPGQGLRLIYYSQIVNDFQKGDIAEGYSVSREKKESFPLTVTSAQKNPTAFYLCASSTTYDIAGRNTIYFGEGSWLTVV.

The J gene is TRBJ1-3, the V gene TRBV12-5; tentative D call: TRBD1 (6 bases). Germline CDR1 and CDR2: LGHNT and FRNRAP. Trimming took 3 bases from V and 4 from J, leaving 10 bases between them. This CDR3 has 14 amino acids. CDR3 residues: CASGLTGSGNTIYF. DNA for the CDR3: TGTGCTAGTGGTTTAACAGGGTCAGGAAACACCATATATTTT.

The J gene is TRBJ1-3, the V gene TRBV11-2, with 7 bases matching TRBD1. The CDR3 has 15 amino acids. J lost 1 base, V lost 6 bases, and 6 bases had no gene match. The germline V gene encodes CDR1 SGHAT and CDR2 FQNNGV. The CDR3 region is CASRRQGISGNTIYF. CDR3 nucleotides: TGTGCCAGCAGACGACAGGGCATTTCTGGAAACACCATATATTTT.

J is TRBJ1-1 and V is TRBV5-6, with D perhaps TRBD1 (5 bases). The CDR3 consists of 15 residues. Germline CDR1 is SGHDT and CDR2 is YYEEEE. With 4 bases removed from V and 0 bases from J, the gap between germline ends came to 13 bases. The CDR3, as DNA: TGTGCCAGCAGCCCCTGGGCAGGGATGAACACTGAAGCTTTCTTT. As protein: CASSPWAGMNTEAFF.

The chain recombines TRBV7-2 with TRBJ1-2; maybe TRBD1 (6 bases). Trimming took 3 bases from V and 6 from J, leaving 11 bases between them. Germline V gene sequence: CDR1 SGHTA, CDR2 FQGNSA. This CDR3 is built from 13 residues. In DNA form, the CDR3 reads TGTGCCAGCAGCTTTCACAGGGTGGATGGCTACACCTTC. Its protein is CASSFHRVDGYTF.

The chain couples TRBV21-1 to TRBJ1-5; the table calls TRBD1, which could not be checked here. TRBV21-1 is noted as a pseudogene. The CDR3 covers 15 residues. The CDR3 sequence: CASILDRDRGQPQHF. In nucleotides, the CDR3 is TGTGCCAGCATTCTGGACCGGGACAGGGGGCAGCCCCAGCATTTT.

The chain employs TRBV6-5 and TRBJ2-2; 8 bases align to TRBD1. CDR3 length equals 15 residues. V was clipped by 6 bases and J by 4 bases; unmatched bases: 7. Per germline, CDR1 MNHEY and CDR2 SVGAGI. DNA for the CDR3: TGTGCCAGCAGATATGGACAGGGCTTCACCGGGGAGCTGTTTTTT. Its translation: CASRYGQGFTGELFF.

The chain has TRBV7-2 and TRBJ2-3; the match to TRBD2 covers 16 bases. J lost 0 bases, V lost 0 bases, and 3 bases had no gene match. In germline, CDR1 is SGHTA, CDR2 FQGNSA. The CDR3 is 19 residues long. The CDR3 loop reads CASSLAGLAGGLSTDTQYF. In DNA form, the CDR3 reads TGTGCCAGCAGCTTAGCGGGACTAGCGGGGGGGCTTAGCACAGATACGCAGTATTTT.

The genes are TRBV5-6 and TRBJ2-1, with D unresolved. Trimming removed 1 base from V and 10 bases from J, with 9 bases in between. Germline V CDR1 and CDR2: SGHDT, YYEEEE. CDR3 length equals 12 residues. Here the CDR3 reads CASSLPSYEQFF. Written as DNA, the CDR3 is TGTGCCAGCAGCTTGCCGAGCTACGAGCAGTTCTTC. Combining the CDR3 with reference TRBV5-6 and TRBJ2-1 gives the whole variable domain DAGVTQSPTHLIKTRGQQVTLRCSPKSGHDTVSWYQQALGQGPQFIFQYYEEEERQRGNFPDRFSGHQFPNYSSELNVNALLLGDSALYLCASSLPSYEQFFGPGTRLTVL.

The CDR3 here is CASSANRVFNYGYTF. CDR3 sequence (DNA): TGTGCCAGCAGTGCAAACAGGGTATTTAACTATGGCTACACCTTC. The V and J genes are TRBV6-1 and TRBJ1-2, with a weak D call TRBD1 (6 bases). The germline V and J ends were trimmed by 4 bases and 1 base, with 13 bases remaining between them. The CDR3 loop spans 15 amino acids. The V gene's germline CDR1 is MNHNS and CDR2 SASEGT.

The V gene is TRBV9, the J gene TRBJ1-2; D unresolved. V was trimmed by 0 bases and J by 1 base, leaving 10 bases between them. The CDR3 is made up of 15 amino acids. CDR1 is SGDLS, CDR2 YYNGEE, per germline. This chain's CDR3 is CASSVEGEVNYGYTF. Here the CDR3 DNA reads TGTGCCAGCAGCGTAGAGGGAGAGGTTAACTATGGCTACACCTTC. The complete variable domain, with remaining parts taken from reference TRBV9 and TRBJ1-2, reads DSGVTQTPKHLITATGQRVTLRCSPRSGDLSVYWYQQSLDQGLQFLIQYYNGEERAKGNILERFSAQQFPDLHSELNLSSLELGDSALYFCASSVEGEVNYGYTFGSGTRLTVV.

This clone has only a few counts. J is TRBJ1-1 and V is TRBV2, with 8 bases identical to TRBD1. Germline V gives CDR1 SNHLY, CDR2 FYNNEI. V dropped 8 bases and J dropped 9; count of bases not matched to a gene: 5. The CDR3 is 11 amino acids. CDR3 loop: CASRGQGKAFF. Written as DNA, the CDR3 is TGTGCCAGCCGCGGACAGGGTAAAGCTTTCTTT.

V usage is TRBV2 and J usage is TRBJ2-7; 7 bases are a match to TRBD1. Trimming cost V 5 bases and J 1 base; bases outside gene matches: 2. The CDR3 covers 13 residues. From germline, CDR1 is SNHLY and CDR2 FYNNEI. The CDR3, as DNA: TGTGCCAGCAGTTTACAGGGGTCCTACGAGCAGTACTTC. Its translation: CASSLQGSYEQYF.

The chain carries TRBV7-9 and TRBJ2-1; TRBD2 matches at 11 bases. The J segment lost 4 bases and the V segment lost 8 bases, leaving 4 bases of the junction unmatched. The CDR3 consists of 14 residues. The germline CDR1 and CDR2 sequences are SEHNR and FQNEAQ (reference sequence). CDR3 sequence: CASPRLAGYNEQFF. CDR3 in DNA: TGTGCCAGCCCAAGACTAGCGGGATACAATGAGCAGTTCTTC.

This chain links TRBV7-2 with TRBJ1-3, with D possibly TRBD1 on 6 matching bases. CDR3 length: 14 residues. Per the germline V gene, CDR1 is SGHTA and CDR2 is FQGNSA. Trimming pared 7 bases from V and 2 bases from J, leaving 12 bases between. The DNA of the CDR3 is TGTGCCAGCACCACGACAGGAACTGGAAACACCATATATTTT. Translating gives CASTTTGTGNTIYF.

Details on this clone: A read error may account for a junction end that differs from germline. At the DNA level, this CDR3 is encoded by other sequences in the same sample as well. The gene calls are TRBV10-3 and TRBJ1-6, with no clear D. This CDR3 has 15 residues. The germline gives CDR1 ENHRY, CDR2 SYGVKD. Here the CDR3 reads CAISRLQKINSPLHF. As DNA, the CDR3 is TGTGCCATCAGTCGTCTACAGAAAATTAATTCCCCCCTCCACTTT.

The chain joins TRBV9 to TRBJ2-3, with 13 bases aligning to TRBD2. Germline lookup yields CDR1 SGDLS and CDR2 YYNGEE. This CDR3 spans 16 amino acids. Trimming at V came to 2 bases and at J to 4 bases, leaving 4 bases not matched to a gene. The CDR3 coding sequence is TGTGCCAGCAGCGTTACTAGCGGGGGGGCCGCAGATACGCAGTATTTT. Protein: CASSVTSGGAADTQYF.